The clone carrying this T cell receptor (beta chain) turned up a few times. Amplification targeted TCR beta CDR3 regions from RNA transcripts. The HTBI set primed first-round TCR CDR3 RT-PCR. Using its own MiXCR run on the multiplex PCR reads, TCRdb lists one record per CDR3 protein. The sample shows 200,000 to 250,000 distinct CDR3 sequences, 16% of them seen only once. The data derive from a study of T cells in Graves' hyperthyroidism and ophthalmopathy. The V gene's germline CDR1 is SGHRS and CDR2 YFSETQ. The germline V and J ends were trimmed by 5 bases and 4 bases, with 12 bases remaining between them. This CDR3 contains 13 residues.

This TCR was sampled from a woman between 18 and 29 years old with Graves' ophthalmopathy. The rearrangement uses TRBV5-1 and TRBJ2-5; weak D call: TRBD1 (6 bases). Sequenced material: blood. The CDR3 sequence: CASSSQGRETQYF. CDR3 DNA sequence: TGCGCCAGCAGTTCTCAGGGGAGAGAGACCCAGTACTTC.